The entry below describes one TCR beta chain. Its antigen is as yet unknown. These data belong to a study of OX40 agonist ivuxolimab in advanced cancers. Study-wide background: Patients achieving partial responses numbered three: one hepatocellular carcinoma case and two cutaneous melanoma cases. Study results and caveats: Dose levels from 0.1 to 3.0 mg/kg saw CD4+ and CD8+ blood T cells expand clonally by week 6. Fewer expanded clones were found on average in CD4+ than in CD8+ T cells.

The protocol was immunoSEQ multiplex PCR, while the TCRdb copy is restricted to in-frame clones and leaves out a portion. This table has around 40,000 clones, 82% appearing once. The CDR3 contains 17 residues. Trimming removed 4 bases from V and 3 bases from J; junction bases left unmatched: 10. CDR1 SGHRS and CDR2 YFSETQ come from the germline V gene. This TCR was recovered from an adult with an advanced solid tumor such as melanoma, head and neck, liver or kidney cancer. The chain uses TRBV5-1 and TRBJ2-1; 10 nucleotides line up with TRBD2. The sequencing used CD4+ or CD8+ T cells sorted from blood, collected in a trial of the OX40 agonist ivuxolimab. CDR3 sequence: CASSPNIAGGGYNEQFF. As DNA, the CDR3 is TGCGCCAGCAGCCCGAATATAGCGGGAGGTGGCTACAATGAGCAGTTCTTC.